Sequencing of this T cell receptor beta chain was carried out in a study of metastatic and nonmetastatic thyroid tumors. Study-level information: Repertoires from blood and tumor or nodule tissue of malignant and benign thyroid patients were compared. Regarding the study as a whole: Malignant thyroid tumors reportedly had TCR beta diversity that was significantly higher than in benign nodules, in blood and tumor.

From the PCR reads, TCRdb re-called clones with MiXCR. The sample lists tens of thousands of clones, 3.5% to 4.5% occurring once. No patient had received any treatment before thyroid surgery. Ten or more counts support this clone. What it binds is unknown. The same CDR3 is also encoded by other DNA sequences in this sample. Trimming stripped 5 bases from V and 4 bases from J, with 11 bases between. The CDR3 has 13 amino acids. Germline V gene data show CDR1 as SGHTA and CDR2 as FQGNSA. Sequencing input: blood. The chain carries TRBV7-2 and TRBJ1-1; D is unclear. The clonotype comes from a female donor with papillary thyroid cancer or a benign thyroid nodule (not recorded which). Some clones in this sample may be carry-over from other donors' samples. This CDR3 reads CASSADRGTEAFF. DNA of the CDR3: TGTGCCAGCAGCGCAGACCGGGGCACTGAAGCTTTCTTT.